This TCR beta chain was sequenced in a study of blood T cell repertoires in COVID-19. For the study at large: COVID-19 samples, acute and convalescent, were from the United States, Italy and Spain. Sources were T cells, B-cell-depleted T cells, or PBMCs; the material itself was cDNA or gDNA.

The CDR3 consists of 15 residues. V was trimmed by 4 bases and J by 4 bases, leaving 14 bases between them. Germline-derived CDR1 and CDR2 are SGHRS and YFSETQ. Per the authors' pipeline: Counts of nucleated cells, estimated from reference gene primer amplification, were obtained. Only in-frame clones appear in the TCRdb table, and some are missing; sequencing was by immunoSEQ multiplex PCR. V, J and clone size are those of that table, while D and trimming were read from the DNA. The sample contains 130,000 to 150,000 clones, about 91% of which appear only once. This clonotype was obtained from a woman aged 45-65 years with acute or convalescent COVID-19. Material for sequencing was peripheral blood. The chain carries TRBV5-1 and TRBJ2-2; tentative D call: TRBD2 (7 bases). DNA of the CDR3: TGCGCCAGCAGCCCCCGGCGGGGGCCCACCGGGGAGCTGTTTTTT. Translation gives CASSPRRGPTGELFF.